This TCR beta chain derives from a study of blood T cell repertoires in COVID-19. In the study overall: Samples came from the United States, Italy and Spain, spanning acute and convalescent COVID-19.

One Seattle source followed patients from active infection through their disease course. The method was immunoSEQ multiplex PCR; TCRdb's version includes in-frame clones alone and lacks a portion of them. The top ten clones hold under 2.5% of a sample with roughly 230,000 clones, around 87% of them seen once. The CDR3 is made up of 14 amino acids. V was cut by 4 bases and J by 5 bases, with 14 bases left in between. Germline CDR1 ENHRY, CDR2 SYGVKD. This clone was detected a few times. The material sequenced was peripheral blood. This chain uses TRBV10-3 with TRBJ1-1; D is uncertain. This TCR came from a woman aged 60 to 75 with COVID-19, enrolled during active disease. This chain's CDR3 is CAISASRARTEAFF. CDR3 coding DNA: TGTGCCATCAGTGCGTCCAGAGCGAGAACTGAAGCTTTCTTT.